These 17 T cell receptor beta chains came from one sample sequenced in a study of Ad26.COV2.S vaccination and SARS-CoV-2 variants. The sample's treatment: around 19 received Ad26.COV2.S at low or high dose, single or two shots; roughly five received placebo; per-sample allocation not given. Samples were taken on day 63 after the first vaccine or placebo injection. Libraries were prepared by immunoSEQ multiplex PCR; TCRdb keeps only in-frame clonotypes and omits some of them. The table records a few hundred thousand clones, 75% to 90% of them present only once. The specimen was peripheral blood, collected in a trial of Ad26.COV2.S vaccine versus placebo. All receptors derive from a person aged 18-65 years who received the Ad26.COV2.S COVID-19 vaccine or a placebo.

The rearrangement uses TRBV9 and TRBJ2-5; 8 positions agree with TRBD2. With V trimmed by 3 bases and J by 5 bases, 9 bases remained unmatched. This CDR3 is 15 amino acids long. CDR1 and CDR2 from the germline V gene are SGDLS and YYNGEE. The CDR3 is CASSGGSGAGETQYF. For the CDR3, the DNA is TGTGCCAGCAGCGGTGGTAGCGGGGCGGGGGAGACCCAGTACTTC.

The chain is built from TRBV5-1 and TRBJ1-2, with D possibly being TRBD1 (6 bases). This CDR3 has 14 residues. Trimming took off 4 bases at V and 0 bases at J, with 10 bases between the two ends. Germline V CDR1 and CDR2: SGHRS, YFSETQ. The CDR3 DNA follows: TGCGCCAGCAGCCCCGGGACAACTAACTATGGCTACACCTTC. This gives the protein CASSPGTTNYGYTF.

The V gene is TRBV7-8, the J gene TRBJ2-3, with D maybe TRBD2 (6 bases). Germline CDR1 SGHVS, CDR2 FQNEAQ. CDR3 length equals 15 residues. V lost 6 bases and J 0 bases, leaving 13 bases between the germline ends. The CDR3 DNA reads TGTGCCAGCAGGAAATTAGCGGTTAGCACAGATACGCAGTATTTT. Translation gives CASRKLAVSTDTQYF.

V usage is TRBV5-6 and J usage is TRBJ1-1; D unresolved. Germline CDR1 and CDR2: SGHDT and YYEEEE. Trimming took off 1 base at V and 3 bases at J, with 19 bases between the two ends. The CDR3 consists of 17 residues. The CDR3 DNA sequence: TGTGCCAGCAGCTTGATAAGGGCCAATGCTGAAGACACTGAAGCTTTCTTT. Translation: CASSLIRANAEDTEAFF.

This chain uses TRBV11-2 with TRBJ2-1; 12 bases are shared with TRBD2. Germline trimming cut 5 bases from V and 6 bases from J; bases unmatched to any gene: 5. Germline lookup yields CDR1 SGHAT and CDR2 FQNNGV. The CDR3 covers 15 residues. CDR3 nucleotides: TGTGCCAGCAGCCCCCGACTAGCGGGGGTCAATGAGCAGTTCTTC. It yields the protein CASSPRLAGVNEQFF.

The CDR3 region has the DNA TGTGCCAGCTCCCTGGAGAATGAGCAGTTCTTC. Protein: CASSLENEQFF. V gene TRBV18 combines with J gene TRBJ2-1; D not certain. The CDR3 length is 11 residues. The V end was cut by 6 bases, the J end by 7 bases, with 7 bases between. The germline V gene encodes CDR1 KGHSH and CDR2 LQKENI.

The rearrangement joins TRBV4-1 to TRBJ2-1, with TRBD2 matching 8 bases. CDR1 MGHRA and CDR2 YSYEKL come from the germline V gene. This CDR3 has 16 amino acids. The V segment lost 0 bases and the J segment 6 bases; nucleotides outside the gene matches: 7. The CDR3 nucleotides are TGCGCCAGCAGCCAAGAAGGGGGACTAGTCTCCAATGAGCAGTTCTTC. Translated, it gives CASSQEGGLVSNEQFF.

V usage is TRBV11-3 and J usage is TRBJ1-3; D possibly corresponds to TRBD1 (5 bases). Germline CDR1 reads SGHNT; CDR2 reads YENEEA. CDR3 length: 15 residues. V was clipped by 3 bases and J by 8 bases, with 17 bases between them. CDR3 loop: CASSFAFGGSDTIYF. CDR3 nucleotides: TGTGCCAGCAGCTTTGCCTTTGGGGGGTCGGACACCATATATTTT.

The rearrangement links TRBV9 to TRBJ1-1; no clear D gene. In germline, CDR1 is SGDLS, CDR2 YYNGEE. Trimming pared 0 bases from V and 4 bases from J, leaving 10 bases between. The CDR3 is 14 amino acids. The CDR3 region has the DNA TGTGCCAGCAGCGTAGATGAGGGTTTCACTGAAGCTTTCTTT. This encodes CASSVDEGFTEAFF.

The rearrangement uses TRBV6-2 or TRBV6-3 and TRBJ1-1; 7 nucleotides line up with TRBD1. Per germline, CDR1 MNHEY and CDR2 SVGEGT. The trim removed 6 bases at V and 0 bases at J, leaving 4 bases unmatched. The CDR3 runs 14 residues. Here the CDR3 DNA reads TGTGCCAGCAGCGACGGGACAGTGAACACTGAAGCTTTCTTT. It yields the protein CASSDGTVNTEAFF.

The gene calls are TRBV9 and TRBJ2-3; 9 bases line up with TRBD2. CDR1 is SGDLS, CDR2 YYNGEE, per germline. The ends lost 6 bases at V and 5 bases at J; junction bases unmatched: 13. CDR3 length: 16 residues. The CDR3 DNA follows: TGTGCCAGCACCCTCAACGCGGGGGGGCCTAAAGATACGCAGTATTTT. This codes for CASTLNAGGPKDTQYF.

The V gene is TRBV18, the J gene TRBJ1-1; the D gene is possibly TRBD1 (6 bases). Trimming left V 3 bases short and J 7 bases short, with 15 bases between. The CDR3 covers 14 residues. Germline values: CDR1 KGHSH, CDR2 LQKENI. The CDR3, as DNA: TGTGCCAGCTCACCGATACAGGGTCGCGGTGAAGCTTTCTTT. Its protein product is CASSPIQGRGEAFF. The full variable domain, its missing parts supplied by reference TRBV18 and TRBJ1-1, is NAGVMQNPRHLVRRRGQEARLRCSPMKGHSHVYWYRQLPEEGLKFMVYLQKENIIDESGMPKERFSAEFPKEGPSILRIQQVVRGDSAAYFCASSPIQGRGEAFFGQGTRLTVV.

The CDR3 is CASSSQRGGQEKLFF. DNA for the CDR3: TGTGCCAGCAGCAGCCAACGGGGTGGTCAGGAAAAACTGTTTTTT. The chain has TRBV11-2 and TRBJ1-4; no definite D call. Germline-derived CDR1 and CDR2 are SGHAT and FQNNGV. Trimming cost V 5 bases and J 8 bases, with 18 bases left between them. The CDR3 sequence is 15 residues long.

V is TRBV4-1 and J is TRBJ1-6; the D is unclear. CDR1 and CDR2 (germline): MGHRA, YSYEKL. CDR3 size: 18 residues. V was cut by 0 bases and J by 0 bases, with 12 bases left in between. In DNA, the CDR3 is TGCGCCAGCAGCCAAGACTCCTCGGGGAGCTCCTATAATTCACCCCTCCACTTT. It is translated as CASSQDSSGSSYNSPLHF.

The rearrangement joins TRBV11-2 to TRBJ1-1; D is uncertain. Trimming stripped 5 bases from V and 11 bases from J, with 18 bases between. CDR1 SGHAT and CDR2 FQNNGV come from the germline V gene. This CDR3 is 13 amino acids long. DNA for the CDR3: TGTGCCAGCAGCCCACTTCGGTCGAGGCGCGCTTTCTTT. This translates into CASSPLRSRRAFF.

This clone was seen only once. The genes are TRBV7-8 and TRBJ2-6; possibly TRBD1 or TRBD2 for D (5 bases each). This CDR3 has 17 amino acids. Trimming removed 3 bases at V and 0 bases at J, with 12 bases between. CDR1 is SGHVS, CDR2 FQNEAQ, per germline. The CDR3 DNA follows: TGTGCCAGCAGCTTTGGGACGGGTAGCTCTGGGGCCAACGTCCTGACTTTC. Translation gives CASSFGTGSSGANVLTF.

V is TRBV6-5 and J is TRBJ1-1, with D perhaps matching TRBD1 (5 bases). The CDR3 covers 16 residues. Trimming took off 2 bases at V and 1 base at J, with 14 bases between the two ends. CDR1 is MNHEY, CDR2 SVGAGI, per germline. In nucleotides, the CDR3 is TGTGCCAGCAGTTACGTCCCCGCAGGACAGAACACTGAAGCTTTCTTT. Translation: CASSYVPAGQNTEAFF.